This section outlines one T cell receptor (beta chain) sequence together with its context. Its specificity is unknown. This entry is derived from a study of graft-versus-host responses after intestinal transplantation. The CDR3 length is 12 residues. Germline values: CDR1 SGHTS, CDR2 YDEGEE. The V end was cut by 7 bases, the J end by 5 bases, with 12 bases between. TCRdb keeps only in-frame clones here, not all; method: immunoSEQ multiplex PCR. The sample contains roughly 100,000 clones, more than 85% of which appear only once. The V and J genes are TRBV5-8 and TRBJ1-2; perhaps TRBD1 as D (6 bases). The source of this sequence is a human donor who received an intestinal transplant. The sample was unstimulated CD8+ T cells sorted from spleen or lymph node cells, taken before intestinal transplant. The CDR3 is CASWGGLYGYTF. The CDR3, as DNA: TGTGCCAGCTGGGGGGGGCTGTATGGCTACACCTTC.